This T cell receptor (beta chain) originates from a study of T cells after yellow fever vaccination. Study outcomes and limitations: Detected again after the booster were most primary-vaccination clones, at almost 97% CD4 and about 89% CD8.

TCRdb re-analysed the 5' RACE reads in MiXCR, keeping a single row per CDR3 protein. The table records around 300,000 distinct CDR3 sequences, about 4% of them present only once. This clonotype was detected a few times. Its specificity is unknown. The TCR originated in a man younger than 35 who received the YFV17D yellow fever vaccine. Sequences were derived from PBMCs, sampled 5 days after the yellow fever booster vaccination.

DNA for the CDR3: TGCAGTGCTCGTGGGTTGGAAGTCCAAGAGACCCAGTACTTC. Protein product: CSARGLEVQETQYF. The gene calls are TRBV20-1 and TRBJ2-5; no firm D call. The CDR3 is 14 amino acids. V was trimmed by 5 bases and J by 1 base, leaving 14 bases between them. CDR1 is DFQATT, CDR2 SNEGSKA, per germline (reference sequence).